This entry is about one TCR beta chain. Antigen specificity is unknown. The sample is drawn from a study of early stage breast cancer tumors. The overall study: About 80% of the 16 invasive tumors were ER+, PR+ and HER2-. Study-wide results and caveats: Enriched TCRB sequences shared across patients were mostly commonly generated sequences.

Germline V gives CDR1 MNHNY, CDR2 SVGAGI (reference sequence). The CDR3 totals 15 residues. Between the trimmed V and J ends, which lost 6 bases and 0 bases, there was a span of 14 bases. This table comes from immunoSEQ multiplex PCR, and its TCRdb copy is limited to in-frame clones, with some not included. The sample has approximately 48,000 clones, just over 90% seen once. The sequence was collected from a person aged 70 to 79 with breast cancer. This chain links TRBV6-6 with TRBJ1-1; a possible D gene is TRBD1 (6 bases). Sequencing input: blood. The DNA for the CDR3 is TGTGCCAGCAGCCGATTACAGGGTATGAACACTGAAGCTTTCTTT. Its protein is CASSRLQGMNTEAFF.